One sample yielded the 11 T cell receptor beta chains listed below, sequenced in a study of response to subunit inactivated influenza vaccine. TCRdb processed the RT-PCR reads anew with MiXCR; each CDR3 protein has one entry. Of 400,000 to 650,000 distinct CDR3 sequences detected, around 7.7% appear once; the ten largest clones hold around 12%. The material was PBMCs from blood, obtained less than 30 months after vaccination. These receptor sequences come from a man aged 45-69 years who received an inactivated influenza vaccine.

This clonotype turned up a few times. The V gene is TRBV10-3, the J gene TRBJ1-5; D perhaps matches TRBD1 (6 bases). Germline V gene lookup returns CDR1 ENHRY and CDR2 SYGVKD. The CDR3 loop spans 14 amino acids. V was trimmed by 8 bases and J by 0 bases, leaving 11 bases between them. The CDR3 DNA is TGTGCCATCTCAGGGGCAGCTAGCAATCAGCCCCAGCATTTT. Translated, it gives CAISGAASNQPQHF.

This clonotype was detected a few times. The chain has TRBV6-1 and TRBJ1-1; D possibly corresponds to TRBD1 (6 bases). CDR1 MNHNS and CDR2 SASEGT come from the germline V gene. V gave up 6 bases and J gave up 1 base, with 18 bases separating them. This CDR3 has 16 amino acids. The CDR3 reads CASRSKGHPTNTEAFF. The DNA for the CDR3 is TGTGCCAGCAGGTCTAAGGGACATCCTACGAACACTGAAGCTTTCTTT.

There are a few counts of this clonotype. CDR3 sequence reads: CASSLAFPVRAKNIQYF. CDR3 in DNA: TGTGCCAGCAGCTTGGCCTTTCCGGTCCGAGCCAAAAACATTCAGTACTTC. The rearrangement uses TRBV5-6 and TRBJ2-4; D unresolved. Germline lookup yields CDR1 SGHDT and CDR2 YYEEEE. V lost 0 bases, J lost 0 bases, and 13 bases lay in between. The CDR3 is 17 residues long.

This clonotype was recorded a few times. The chain uses TRBV5-1 and TRBJ1-5; D perhaps matches TRBD1 (6 bases). The V gene lost 0 bases and the J gene lost 0 bases, with 13 bases spanning the gap. In germline, CDR1 is SGHRS, CDR2 YFSETQ. CDR3 length equals 17 residues. In DNA form, the CDR3 reads TGCGCCAGCAGCTTGGCCCCAGGGGCGGATAGCAATCAGCCCCAGCATTTT. Its translation: CASSLAPGADSNQPQHF.

This clonotype was detected a few times. The CDR3 nucleotides are TGCAGCGTTGAGAAGAAGCTACTCACAGATACGCAGTATTTT. Protein product: CSVEKKLLTDTQYF. This chain links TRBV29-1 with TRBJ2-3; D unresolved. The V gene lost 3 bases and the J gene lost 2 bases, with 12 bases spanning the gap. The germline V gene encodes CDR1 SQVTM and CDR2 ANQGSEA. The CDR3 is 14 amino acids.

This clonotype was seen more than once but under ten times. The chain couples TRBV18 to TRBJ1-6; D gene unclear. Germline V gene lookup returns CDR1 KGHSH and CDR2 LQKENI. Trimming took 3 bases from V and 5 from J, leaving 14 bases between them. The CDR3 runs to 16 residues. The DNA of the CDR3 is TGTGCCAGCTCACCCTACGGGCCCCGGGATAATTCACCCCTCCACTTT. Amino acids: CASSPYGPRDNSPLHF.

This clonotype has a count of ten or more. V gene TRBV5-1 combines with J gene TRBJ2-5; 7 nucleotides match TRBD2. V was pared by 3 bases and J by 3 bases, with 2 bases of the junction left unmatched. The CDR3 loop spans 13 amino acids. In germline, CDR1 is SGHRS, CDR2 YFSETQ. CDR3 sequence reads: CASSWTREETQYF. CDR3 nucleotide sequence: TGCGCCAGCAGCTGGACTAGGGAAGAGACCCAGTACTTC.

This clonotype was observed at least ten times. This chain uses TRBV20-1 with TRBJ2-7; 14 bases map to TRBD2. Germline CDR1 and CDR2: DFQATT and SNEGSKA (reference sequence). There are 15 residues in the CDR3. J lost 3 bases, V lost 5 bases, and 6 bases had no gene match. CDR3 nucleotide sequence: TGCAGTGCTCCCGGGACTAGCGGGGGCTACTACGAGCAGTACTTC. The encoded protein is CSAPGTSGGYYEQYF.

This clonotype was counted a few times. This rearrangement joins TRBV27 to TRBJ1-1; TRBD1 matches 7 bases. Germline assignment: CDR1 MNHEY and CDR2 SMNVEV (reference sequence). Trimming took 5 bases from V and 0 from J; bases not matched to a gene: 9. The CDR3 consists of 16 residues. The CDR3, as DNA: TGTGCCAGCAGTCCGTGGGACAGAGGTATGAACACTGAAGCTTTCTTT. This sequence encodes CASSPWDRGMNTEAFF.

This sequence joins TRBV14 and TRBJ2-2; D gene unclear. From germline, CDR1 is SGHDN and CDR2 FVKESK. The CDR3 spans 14 residues. V lost 4 bases and J lost 2, with 8 bases in between. CDR3 in DNA: TGTGCCAGCAGCCTGCACCACAACACCGGGGAGCTGTTTTTT. It translates to CASSLHHNTGELFF.

The rearrangement joins TRBV3-1 to TRBJ2-1; possibly TRBD1 for D (5 bases). V was clipped by 1 base and J by 9 bases, with 10 bases between them. This CDR3 spans 13 amino acids. Germline CDR1 reads LGHDT; CDR2 reads YNNKEL (reference sequence). DNA for the CDR3: TGTGCCAGCAGCCAAGTTGCCAGGGCTGAGCAGTTCTTC. This encodes CASSQVARAEQFF.